This T cell receptor beta chain was profiled in a study of blood T cell repertoires in COVID-19. Study-level information: Nucleic acid was either cDNA or gDNA, and it came from T cells, B-cell-depleted T cells, or PBMCs.

Assay used: immunoSEQ multiplex PCR; TCRdb lists only in-frame clones, some missing. The sample comprises 130,000 to 150,000 clones, more than 75% of which are singletons, and about 2.5% rests with the top ten. The germline V gene has CDR1 SEHNR and CDR2 FQNEAQ (reference sequence). The CDR3 contains 13 residues. Trimming took off 5 bases at V and 6 bases at J, with 12 bases between the two ends. The sequence came from a human donor with acute or convalescent COVID-19. The donor label of this sample is uncertain. V gene TRBV7-9 combines with J gene TRBJ2-3, with D uncertain. The material sequenced was peripheral blood. The CDR3 DNA reads TGTGCCAGCAGCCCACCCATGGCCGATACGCAGTATTTT. Translating it yields CASSPPMADTQYF.